What follows describes a single T cell receptor beta chain. The same CDR3 can be traced to other DNA sequences in this sample. These data originate in a study of blood T cell repertoires in COVID-19. Sequenced by immunoSEQ multiplex PCR; TCRdb stores in-frame clones only, minus some. This repertoire shows roughly 190,000 clones, more than 70% found once; its top ten account for approximately 4%. Sequences were obtained from peripheral blood. The source of this sequence is a human donor in a cohort sampled during active COVID-19.

CDR3 amino acids: CASSPTGNTEAFF. The CDR3 DNA follows: TGTGCCAGCTCTCCGACGGGTAACACTGAAGCTTTCTTT. The chain is built from TRBV18 and TRBJ1-1; D remains ambiguous. The CDR3 length is 13 residues. Germline-derived CDR1 and CDR2 are KGHSH and LQKENI. V lost 6 bases and J lost 2, with 10 bases in between.